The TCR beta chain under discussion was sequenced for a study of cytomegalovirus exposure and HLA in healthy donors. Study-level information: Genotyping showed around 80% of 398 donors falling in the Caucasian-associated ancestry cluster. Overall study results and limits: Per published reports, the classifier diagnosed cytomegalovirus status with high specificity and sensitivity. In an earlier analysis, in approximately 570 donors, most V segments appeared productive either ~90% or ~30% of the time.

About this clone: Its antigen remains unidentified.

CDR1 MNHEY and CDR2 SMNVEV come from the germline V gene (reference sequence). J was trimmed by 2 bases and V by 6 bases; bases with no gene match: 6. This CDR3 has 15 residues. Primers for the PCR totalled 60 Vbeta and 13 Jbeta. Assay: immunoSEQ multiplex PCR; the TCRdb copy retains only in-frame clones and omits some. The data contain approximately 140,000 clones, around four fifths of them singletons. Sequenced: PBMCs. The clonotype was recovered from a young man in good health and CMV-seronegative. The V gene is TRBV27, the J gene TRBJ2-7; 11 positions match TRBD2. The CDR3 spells CASSLGLAAPYEQYF. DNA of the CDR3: TGTGCCAGCAGCTTGGGACTAGCGGCCCCCTACGAGCAGTACTTC.